The 7 T cell receptor beta chains reported below all come from one sample, sequenced in a study of metastatic and nonmetastatic thyroid tumors. All patients reached thyroid surgery having received no treatment beforehand. From the PCR reads, TCRdb re-called clones with MiXCR. The repertoire holds tens of thousands of clones, with just over 4% as singletons. The sequencing sample was made of blood. These receptors all come from a female donor with papillary thyroid cancer or a benign thyroid nodule (not recorded which). Some clones in this sample may be carry-over from other donors' samples.

This clone was seen a few times. The CDR3 nucleotides read TGTGCCAGCAGTTTGTGGGGGGAGCTGTTTTTT. Protein sequence: CASSLWGELFF. The chain combines TRBV28 with TRBJ2-2, with D unclear. Trimming removed 3 bases from V and 8 bases from J, with 4 bases in between. This CDR3 has 11 amino acids. Germline V gene lookup returns CDR1 MDHEN and CDR2 SYDVKM.

This clone has at least ten counts. This chain connects TRBV3-1 to TRBJ2-1; D unclear. Germline values: CDR1 LGHDT, CDR2 YNNKEL (reference sequence). The CDR3 consists of 15 residues. V was shortened by 3 bases and J by 5 bases, with 14 bases between the two germline ends. In nucleotides, the CDR3 is TGTGCCAGCAGCCAGACGGAGAAATACGACAATGAGCAGTTCTTC. Amino acid sequence: CASSQTEKYDNEQFF.

This clone showed up many times. V and J are TRBV6-5 and TRBJ2-1, with 14 positions matching TRBD2. The length of the CDR3 is 16 residues. Germline lookup yields CDR1 MNHEY and CDR2 SVGAGI. The V and J ends lost 0 bases and 6 bases, in that order; junction bases with no gene match: 1. The CDR3 nucleotides read TGTGCCAGCAGTTACTCCGGGACTAGCGGGAGCAATGAGCAGTTCTTC. Translation: CASSYSGTSGSNEQFF.

This clone was seen only a few times. The chain recombines TRBV3-1 with TRBJ2-3; D possibly corresponds to TRBD2 (6 bases). V lost 7 bases, J lost 0 bases, and 14 bases lay in between. Germline values: CDR1 LGHDT, CDR2 YNNKEL (reference sequence). CDR3 length: 15 amino acids. CDR3 amino acids: CASTLSGTSTDTQYF. CDR3 nucleotide sequence: TGTGCCAGCACCCTTAGCGGAACTAGCACAGATACGCAGTATTTT.

This clone appeared many times. The chain couples TRBV10-3 to TRBJ2-1, with a weak D call TRBD1 (6 bases). Looked up from germline, CDR1 is ENHRY and CDR2 is SYGVKD. The CDR3 is 17 residues long. Trimming left V 4 bases short and J 4 bases short, with 20 bases between. The CDR3 here is CAISARLTAGTYNEQFF. The CDR3, as DNA: TGTGCCATCAGTGCACGTCTTACCGCCGGGACATACAATGAGCAGTTCTTC.

This clone was observed a few times. A much larger clone is a single base away; this may be a read error. The chain combines TRBV9 with TRBJ1-2; tentatively, D is TRBD1 (6 bases). V lost 0 bases to trimming and J lost 7 bases, with 13 bases between them. Germline CDR1 reads SGDLS; CDR2 reads YYNGEE. CDR3 length: 14 residues. The CDR3 region has the DNA TGTGCCAGCAGCGTAGGGGGGGGCGCGTGTGGCTACACCTTC. This codes for CASSVGGGACGYTF.

The genes are TRBV9 and TRBJ1-3; D uncertain. Trimming shortened V by 0 bases and J by 5 bases, and 12 bases separated the two germline ends. Germline assignment: CDR1 SGDLS and CDR2 YYNGEE. The CDR3 sequence is 15 residues long. CDR3 coding DNA: TGTGCCAGCAGCGTAGAGGGTTTTCTTAGAAACACCATATATTTT. It specifies CASSVEGFLRNTIYF.